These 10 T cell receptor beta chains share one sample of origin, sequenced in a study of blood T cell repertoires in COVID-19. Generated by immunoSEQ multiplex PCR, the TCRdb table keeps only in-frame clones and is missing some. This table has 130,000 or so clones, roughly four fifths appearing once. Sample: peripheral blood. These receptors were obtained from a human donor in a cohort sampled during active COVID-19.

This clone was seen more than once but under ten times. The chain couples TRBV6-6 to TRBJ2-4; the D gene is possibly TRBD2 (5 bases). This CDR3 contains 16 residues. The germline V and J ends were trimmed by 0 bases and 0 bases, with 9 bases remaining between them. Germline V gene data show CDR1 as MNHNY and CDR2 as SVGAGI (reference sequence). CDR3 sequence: CASSYSGLLAKNIQYF. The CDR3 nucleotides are TGTGCCAGCAGTTACTCCGGACTGCTAGCCAAAAACATTCAGTACTTC.

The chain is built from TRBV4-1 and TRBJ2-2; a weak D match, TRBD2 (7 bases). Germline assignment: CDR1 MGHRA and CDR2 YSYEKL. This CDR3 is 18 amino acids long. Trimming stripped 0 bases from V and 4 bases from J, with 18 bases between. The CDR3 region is CASSQDLFGLGGTGELFF. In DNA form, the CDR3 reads TGCGCCAGCAGCCAAGATCTTTTTGGACTAGGGGGCACCGGGGAGCTGTTTTTT.

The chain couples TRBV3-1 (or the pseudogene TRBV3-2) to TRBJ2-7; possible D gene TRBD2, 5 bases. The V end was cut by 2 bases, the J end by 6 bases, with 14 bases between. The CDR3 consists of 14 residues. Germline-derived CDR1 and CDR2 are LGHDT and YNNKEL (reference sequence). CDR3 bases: TGTGCCAGCAGCCAAAGCGGCCTCAAACCCGAGCAGTACTTC. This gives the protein CASSQSGLKPEQYF.

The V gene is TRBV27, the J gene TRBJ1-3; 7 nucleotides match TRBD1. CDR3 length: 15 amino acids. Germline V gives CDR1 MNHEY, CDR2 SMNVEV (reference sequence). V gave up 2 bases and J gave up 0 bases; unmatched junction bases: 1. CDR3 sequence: CASSLQGGSGNTIYF. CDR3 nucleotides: TGTGCCAGCAGTTTACAGGGGGGCTCTGGAAACACCATATATTTT.

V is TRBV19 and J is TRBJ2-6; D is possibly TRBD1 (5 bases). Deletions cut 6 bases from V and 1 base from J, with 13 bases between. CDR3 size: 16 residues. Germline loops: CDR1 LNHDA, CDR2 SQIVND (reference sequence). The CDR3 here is CASRQAPWSGANVLTF. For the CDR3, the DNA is TGTGCCAGTAGACAGGCCCCATGGTCTGGGGCCAACGTCCTGACTTTC.

CDR3: CASSQEGTPRREQYF. The CDR3 nucleotides are TGCGCCAGCAGCCAAGAAGGGACACCACGGAGGGAGCAGTACTTC. The chain joins TRBV4-1 to TRBJ2-7; TRBD1 is a possible D gene (6 bases). Between the trimmed V and J ends, which lost 0 bases and 7 bases, there was a span of 16 bases. The CDR3 consists of 15 residues. Germline V CDR1 and CDR2: MGHRA, YSYEKL.

The CDR3 sequence is CASSERTGEYQPQHF. The CDR3 nucleotides are TGTGCCAGCAGTGAAAGGACAGGGGAGTACCAGCCCCAGCATTTT. The chain uses TRBV2 and TRBJ1-5, with TRBD1 matching 9 bases. V lost 2 bases to trimming and J lost 7 bases; unmatched junction nucleotides: 6. Germline CDR1 is SNHLY and CDR2 is FYNNEI. The CDR3 is made up of 15 amino acids.

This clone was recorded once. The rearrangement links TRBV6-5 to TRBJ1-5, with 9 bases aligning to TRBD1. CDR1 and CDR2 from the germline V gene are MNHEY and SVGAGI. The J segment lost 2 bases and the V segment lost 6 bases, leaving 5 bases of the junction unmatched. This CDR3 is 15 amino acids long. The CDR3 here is CASRTGGSGNQPQHF. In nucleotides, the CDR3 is TGTGCCAGCAGAACAGGGGGCTCGGGCAATCAGCCCCAGCATTTT.

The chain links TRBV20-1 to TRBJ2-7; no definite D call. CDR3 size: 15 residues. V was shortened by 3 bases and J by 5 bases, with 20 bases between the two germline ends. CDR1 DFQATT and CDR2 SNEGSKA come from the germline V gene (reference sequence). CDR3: CSASGFRRQRNEQYF. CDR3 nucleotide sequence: TGCAGTGCTAGTGGGTTTAGGCGGCAAAGGAACGAGCAGTACTTC.

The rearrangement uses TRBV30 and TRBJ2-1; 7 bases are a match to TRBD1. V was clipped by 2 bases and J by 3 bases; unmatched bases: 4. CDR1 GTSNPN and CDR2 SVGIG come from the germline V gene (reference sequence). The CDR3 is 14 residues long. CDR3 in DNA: TGTGCCTGGAGTTCTGGGACAGTCTACAATGAGCAGTTCTTC. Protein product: CAWSSGTVYNEQFF.